This T cell receptor (beta chain) stems from a study of shared clonotypes between healthy human individuals. This CDR3 region has 11 residues. Looked up from germline, CDR1 is MNHNY and CDR2 is SVGAGI (reference sequence). The ends were cut back, 5 bases at V and 0 bases at J, with 1 base in the middle. Assay: immunoSEQ multiplex PCR; the TCRdb copy retains only in-frame clones and omits some. This table holds some 680,000 clones, 55% to 85% found once. The receptor was isolated from a woman under 40 in good health. V and J are TRBV6-6 and TRBJ1-2; D remains unclear. Sequencing was performed on memory CD4+ T cells sorted from blood. Sample subset: CD45RA-negative fraction. CDR3: CASSPNYGYTF. CDR3 bases: TGTGCCAGCAGTCCTAACTATGGCTACACCTTC.